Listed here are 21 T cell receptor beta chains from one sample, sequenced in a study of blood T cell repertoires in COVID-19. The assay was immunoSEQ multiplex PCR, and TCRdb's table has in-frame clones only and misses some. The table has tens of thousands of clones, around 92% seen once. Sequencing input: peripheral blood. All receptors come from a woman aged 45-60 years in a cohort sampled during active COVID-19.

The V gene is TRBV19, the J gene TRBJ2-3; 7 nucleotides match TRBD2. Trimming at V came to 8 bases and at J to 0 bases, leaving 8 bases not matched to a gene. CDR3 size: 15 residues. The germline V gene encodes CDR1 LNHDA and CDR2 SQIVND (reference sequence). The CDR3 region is CASSPGGKSTDTQYF. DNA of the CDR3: TGTGCCAGTTCGCCGGGGGGTAAGAGCACAGATACGCAGTATTTT.

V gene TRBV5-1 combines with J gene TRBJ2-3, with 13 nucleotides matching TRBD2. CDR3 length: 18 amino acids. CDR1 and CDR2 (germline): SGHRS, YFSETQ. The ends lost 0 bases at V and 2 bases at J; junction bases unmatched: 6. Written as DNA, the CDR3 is TGCGCCAGCAGCTTGGGACTAGCGGGGGGCCCTCCCACAGATACGCAGTATTTT. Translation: CASSLGLAGGPPTDTQYF.

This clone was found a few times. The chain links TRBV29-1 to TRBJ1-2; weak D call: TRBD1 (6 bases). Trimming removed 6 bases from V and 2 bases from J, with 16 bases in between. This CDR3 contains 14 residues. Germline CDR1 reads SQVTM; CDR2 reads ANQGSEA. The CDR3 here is CSVAGQLPNYGYTF. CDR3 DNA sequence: TGCAGCGTAGCCGGACAGCTTCCAAACTATGGCTACACCTTC.

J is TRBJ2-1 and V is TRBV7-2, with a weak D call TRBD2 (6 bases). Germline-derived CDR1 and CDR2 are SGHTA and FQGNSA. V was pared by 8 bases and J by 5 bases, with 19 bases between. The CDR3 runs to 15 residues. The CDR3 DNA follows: TGTGCCAGCGCGCGGCGGGGACTTGGGGACAATGAGCAGTTCTTC. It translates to CASARRGLGDNEQFF.

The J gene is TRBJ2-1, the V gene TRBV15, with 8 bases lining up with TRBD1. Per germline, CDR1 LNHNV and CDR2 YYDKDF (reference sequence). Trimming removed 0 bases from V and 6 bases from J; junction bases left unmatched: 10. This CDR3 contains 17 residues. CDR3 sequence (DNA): TGTGCCACCAGCAGAGACCGTAGGACAGGGATAGGCAATGAGCAGTTCTTC. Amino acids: CATSRDRRTGIGNEQFF.

CDR3: CASRAGREGHEQYF. DNA of the CDR3: TGTGCCAGCAGGGCGGGGCGGGAGGGTCACGAGCAGTACTTC. This rearrangement joins TRBV11-3 to TRBJ2-7, with 9 bases identical to TRBD2. This CDR3 has 14 residues. The V gene's germline CDR1 is SGHNT and CDR2 YENEEA. V was clipped by 6 bases and J by 5 bases; unmatched bases: 8. Together with reference TRBV11-3 and TRBJ2-7, the CDR3 gives the full variable domain: EAGVVQSPRYKIIEKKQPVAFWCNPISGHNTLYWYLQNLGQGPELLIRYENEEAVDDSQLPKDRFSAERLKGVDSTLKIQPAELGDSAVYLCASRAGREGHEQYFGPGTRLTVT.

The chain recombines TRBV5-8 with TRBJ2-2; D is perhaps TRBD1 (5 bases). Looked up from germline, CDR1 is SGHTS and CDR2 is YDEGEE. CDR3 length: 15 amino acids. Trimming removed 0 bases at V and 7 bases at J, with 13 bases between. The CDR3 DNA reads TGTGCCAGCAGCTTGGAGCAGGGCTATGGCGGGGAGCTGTTTTTT. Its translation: CASSLEQGYGGELFF.

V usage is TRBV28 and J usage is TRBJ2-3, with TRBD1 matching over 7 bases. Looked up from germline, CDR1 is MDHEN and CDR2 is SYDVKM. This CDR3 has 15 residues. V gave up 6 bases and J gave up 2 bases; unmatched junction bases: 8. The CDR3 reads CASRQQTGNTDTQYF. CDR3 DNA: TGTGCCAGCAGACAGCAGACAGGGAACACAGATACGCAGTATTTT.

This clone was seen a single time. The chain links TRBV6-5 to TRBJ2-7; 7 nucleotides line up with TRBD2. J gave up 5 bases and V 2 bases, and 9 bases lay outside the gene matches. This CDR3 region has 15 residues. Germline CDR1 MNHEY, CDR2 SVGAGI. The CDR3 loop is CASSYTLGRVDEQYF. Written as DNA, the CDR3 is TGTGCCAGCAGTTACACCCTTGGGAGGGTAGACGAGCAGTACTTC.

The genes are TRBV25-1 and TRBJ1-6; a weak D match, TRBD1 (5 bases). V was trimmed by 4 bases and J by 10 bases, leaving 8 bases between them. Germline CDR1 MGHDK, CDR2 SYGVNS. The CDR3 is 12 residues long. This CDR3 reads CASSGQSSPLHF. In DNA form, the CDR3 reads TGTGCCAGCAGTGGACAGTCCTCACCCCTCCACTTT.

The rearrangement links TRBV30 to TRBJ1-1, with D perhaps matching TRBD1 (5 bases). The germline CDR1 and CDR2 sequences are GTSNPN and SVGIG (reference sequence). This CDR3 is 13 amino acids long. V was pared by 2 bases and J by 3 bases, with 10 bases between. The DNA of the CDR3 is TGTGCCTGGAGTCGCGGGGGGGACACTGAAGCTTTCTTT. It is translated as CAWSRGGDTEAFF.

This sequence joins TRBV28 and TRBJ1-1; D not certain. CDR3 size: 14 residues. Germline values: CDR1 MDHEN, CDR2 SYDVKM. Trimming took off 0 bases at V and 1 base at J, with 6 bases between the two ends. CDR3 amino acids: CASSLWEGNTEAFF. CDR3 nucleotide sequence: TGTGCCAGCAGTTTATGGGAGGGGAACACTGAAGCTTTCTTT.

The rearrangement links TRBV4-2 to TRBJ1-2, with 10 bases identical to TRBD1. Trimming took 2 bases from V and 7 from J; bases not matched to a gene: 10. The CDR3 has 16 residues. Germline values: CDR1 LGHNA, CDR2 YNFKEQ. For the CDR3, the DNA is TGTGCCAGCAGCCAAATGTTCCGGACAGGGGGTGCTGGCTACACCTTC. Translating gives CASSQMFRTGGAGYTF.

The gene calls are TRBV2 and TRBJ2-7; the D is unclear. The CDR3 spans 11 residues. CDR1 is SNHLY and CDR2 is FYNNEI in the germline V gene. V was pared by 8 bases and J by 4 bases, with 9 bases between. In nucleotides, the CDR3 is TGTGCCAGCTCGGTCCAATACGAGCAGTACTTC. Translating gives CASSVQYEQYF.

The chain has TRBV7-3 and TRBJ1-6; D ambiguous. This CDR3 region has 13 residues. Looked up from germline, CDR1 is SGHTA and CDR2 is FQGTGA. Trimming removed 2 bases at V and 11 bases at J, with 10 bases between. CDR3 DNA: TGTGCCAGCAGCTTAGGGGAGGGTGCACCCCTCCACTTT. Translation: CASSLGEGAPLHF.

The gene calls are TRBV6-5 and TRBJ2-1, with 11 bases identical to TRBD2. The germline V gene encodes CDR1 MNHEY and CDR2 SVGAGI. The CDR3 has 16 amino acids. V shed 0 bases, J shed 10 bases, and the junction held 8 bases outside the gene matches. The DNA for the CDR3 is TGTGCCAGCAGTTACTCGACCGGGACTAGCGGTACGGAGCAGTTCTTC. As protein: CASSYSTGTSGTEQFF.

Here the CDR3 reads CASSQDESRRGAFYGYTF. CDR3 nucleotides: TGCGCCAGCAGCCAAGATGAATCGCGGCGGGGGGCTTTCTATGGCTACACCTTC. V is TRBV4-1 and J is TRBJ1-2; the D gene is possibly TRBD1 (6 bases). This CDR3 is built from 18 residues. Germline V gene sequence: CDR1 MGHRA, CDR2 YSYEKL. Trimming left V 0 bases short and J 4 bases short, with 21 bases between.

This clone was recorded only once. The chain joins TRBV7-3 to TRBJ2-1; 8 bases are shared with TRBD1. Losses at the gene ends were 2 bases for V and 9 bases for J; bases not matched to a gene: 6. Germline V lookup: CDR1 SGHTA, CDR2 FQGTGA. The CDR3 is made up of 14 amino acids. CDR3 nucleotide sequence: TGTGCCAGCAGCTTAGGCCCAGGGGGCGGTGAGCAGTTCTTC. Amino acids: CASSLGPGGGEQFF.

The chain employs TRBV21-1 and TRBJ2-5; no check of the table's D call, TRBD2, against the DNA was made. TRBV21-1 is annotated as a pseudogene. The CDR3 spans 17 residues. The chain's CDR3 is CASSKGWASGGEETQYF. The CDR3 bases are TGTGCCAGCAGCAAAGGATGGGCTAGCGGGGGGGAAGAGACCCAGTACTTC.

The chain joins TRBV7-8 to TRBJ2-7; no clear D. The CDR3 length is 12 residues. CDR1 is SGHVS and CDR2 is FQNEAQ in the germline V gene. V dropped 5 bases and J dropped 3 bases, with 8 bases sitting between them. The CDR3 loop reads CASSPTGYEQYF. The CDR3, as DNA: TGTGCCAGCAGCCCAACCGGCTACGAGCAGTACTTC.

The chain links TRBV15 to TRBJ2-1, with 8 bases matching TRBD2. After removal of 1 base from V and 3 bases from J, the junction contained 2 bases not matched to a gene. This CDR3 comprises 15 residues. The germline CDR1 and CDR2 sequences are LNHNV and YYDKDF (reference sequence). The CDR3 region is CATSRGGTSYNEQFF. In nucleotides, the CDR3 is TGTGCCACCAGCAGAGGAGGGACTAGCTACAATGAGCAGTTCTTC.